The clone carrying this T cell receptor (beta chain) was counted a few times. The antigen is undetermined. This sample's TCRbeta library carried unique molecular identifier barcodes. TCRdb processed the PCR reads anew with MiXCR; each CDR3 protein has one entry. In the table there are over 450,000 distinct CDR3 sequences, roughly a tenth of which are singletons. This specimen comes from a study of T-cell reconstitution after alpha-beta-depleted transplantation in children. Study-wide results and limits: From newly produced T cells came most of the T-cell counts and diversity one year after transplant. Several hundred expanded graft clones reportedly were the source of alpha-beta T cells about two months after transplant.

This material consisted of PBMCs, taken before TCRalphabeta/CD19-depleted stem cell transplant. This sequence originates from a child aged 2-15 years with inherited bone marrow failure, due to receive a stem cell transplant.

The CDR3 loop reads CAISEPGSYSYEQYF. The CDR3 bases are TGTGCCATCAGTGAGCCGGGGAGCTATTCCTACGAGCAGTACTTC. The rearrangement uses TRBV10-3 and TRBJ2-7; perhaps TRBD2 as D (5 bases). Germline V lookup: CDR1 ENHRY, CDR2 SYGVKD. There are 15 residues in the CDR3. Trimming took 2 bases from V and 1 from J, leaving 12 bases between them.